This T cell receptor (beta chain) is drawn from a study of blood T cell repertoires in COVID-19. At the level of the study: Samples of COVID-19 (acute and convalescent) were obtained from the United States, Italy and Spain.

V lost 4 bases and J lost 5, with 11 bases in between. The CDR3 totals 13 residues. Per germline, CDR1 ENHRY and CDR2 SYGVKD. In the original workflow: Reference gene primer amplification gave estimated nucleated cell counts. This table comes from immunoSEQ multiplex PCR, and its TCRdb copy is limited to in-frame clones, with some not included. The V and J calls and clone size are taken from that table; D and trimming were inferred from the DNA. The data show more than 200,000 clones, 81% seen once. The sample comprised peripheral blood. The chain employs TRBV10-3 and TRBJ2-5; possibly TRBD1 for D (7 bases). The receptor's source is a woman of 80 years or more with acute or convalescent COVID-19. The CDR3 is CAISGQGGETQYF. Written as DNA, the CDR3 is TGTGCCATCAGTGGACAGGGAGGCGAGACCCAGTACTTC.